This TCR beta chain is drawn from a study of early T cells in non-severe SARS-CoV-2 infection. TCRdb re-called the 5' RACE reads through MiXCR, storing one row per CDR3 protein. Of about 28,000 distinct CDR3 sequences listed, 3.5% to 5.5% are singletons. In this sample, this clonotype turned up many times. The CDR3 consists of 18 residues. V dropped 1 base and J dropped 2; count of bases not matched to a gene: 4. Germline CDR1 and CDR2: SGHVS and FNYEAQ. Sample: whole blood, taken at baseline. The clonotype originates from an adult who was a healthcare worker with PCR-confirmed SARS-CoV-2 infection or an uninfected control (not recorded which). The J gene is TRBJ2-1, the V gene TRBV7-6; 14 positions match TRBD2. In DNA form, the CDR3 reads TGTGCCAGCAGCTTAGGTCGACTAGCGGGAGGGCCCTACAATGAGCAGTTCTTC. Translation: CASSLGRLAGGPYNEQFF.